This T cell receptor beta chain was captured by sequencing in a study of shared clonotypes between healthy human individuals. The test was conducted at deep level. Produced via immunoSEQ multiplex PCR; TCRdb's table is partial and in-frame only. Of 2,500,000 or so clones listed, roughly nine tenths are singletons. V lost 4 bases and J lost 7, with 11 bases in between. Germline CDR1 reads KGHSH; CDR2 reads LQKENI. CDR3 length: 13 residues. CD4+ cells were split into CD45RA+ naive and CD45RA-negative memory subsets. This clone is a singleton in its sample. Distinct nucleotide sequences in the sample also encode this CDR3.

The chain is built from TRBV18 and TRBJ1-5; D remains unclear. The TCR sequence derives from a man younger than 30 in good health. Sequenced input: naive CD4+ T cells sorted from blood. Subset meaning: CD45RA+ positively selected. The CDR3 nucleotides read TGTGCCAGCTCACAAGGCCTAGACCAGCCCCAGCATTTT. It codes for CASSQGLDQPQHF.